What follows is one TCR beta chain and its context. The sample is drawn from a study of blood T cell repertoires in COVID-19. Measured with immunoSEQ multiplex PCR; TCRdb has only the in-frame clones, and not every one. The data contain a few hundred thousand clones, almost 85% of them singletons. Trimming removed 6 bases from V and 3 bases from J, with 15 bases in between. There are 15 residues in the CDR3. Germline V gives CDR1 MNHEY, CDR2 SVGAGI. The chain joins TRBV6-5 to TRBJ1-5, with a weak D call TRBD1 (6 bases). The sequenced sample was peripheral blood. This TCR derives from a man between 50 and 59 years old with active or convalescent COVID-19. CDR3 protein: CASSSFDRNNQPQHF. For the CDR3, the DNA is TGTGCCAGCAGCTCATTCGACAGGAACAATCAGCCCCAGCATTTT.